This TCR beta chain was documented in a study of blood T cell repertoires in COVID-19. How the authors handled the data: Nucleated cell number was recorded as an estimate derived from reference gene primer amplification. Sequenced by immunoSEQ multiplex PCR; TCRdb stores in-frame clones only, minus some. The DNA gave D and trimming, while V, J and clone size come from that table. This table holds a few hundred thousand clones, more than 85% found once. The CDR3 covers 14 residues. The germline CDR1 and CDR2 sequences are MNHNY and SVGAGI (reference sequence). The germline V and J ends were trimmed by 8 bases and 7 bases, with 15 bases remaining between them. This clone is a singleton in its sample.

The TCR sequence derives from a woman aged 25 to 45 who had recovered from COVID-19. The sample was PBMCs or T cells enriched from blood (not recorded which). The chain has TRBV6-6 and TRBJ1-6; D gene uncertain. The CDR3 is CASVPGDSNSPLHF. Here the CDR3 DNA reads TGTGCCAGCGTTCCCGGGGATTCAAATTCACCCCTCCACTTT.